This T cell receptor beta chain was sequenced for a study of blood T cell repertoires in COVID-19. Study details: Acute and convalescent COVID-19 specimens originated in the United States, Italy and Spain. T cells, B-cell-depleted T cells, or PBMCs supplied cDNA or gDNA.

This CDR3 contains 14 residues. Germline V gene data show CDR1 as SGHDT and CDR2 as YYEEEE. V shed 4 bases, J shed 0 bases, and the junction held 2 bases outside the gene matches. Assay: immunoSEQ multiplex PCR; the TCRdb copy retains only in-frame clones and omits some. The table lists approximately 75,000 clones, roughly 85% of them singletons. V and J are TRBV5-6 and TRBJ2-7, with 9 positions matching TRBD2. Sequencing input: peripheral blood. The receptor comes from an elderly woman with acute or convalescent COVID-19. The DNA of the CDR3 is TGTGCCAGCAGCCTTAGCGGGAGCTCCTACGAGCAGTACTTC. This encodes CASSLSGSSYEQYF.